Given below is one T cell receptor beta chain in context. V was trimmed by 3 bases and J by 3 bases, leaving 15 bases between them. There are 14 residues in the CDR3. Germline V gene data show CDR1 as DFQATT and CDR2 as SNEGSKA (reference sequence). In TCRdb, the RT-PCR reads were re-called with MiXCR into one record per CDR3 protein. The data show fewer than 650 distinct CDR3 sequences, about 39% seen once. This clonotype was obtained from a female donor with primary Sjogren's syndrome. The rearrangement links TRBV20-1 to TRBJ2-7, with D uncertain. Source material: memory CD4+ T cells from salivary gland. The CDR3 loop is CSASKRRYLYEQYF. The CDR3 DNA follows: TGCAGTGCTAGTAAGCGCAGATACCTCTACGAGCAGTACTTC.